This is a list of T cell receptor beta chains from one sample in a study of T cell changes during pregnancy in multiple sclerosis. TCRdb keeps only in-frame clones here, not all; method: immunoSEQ multiplex PCR. The sample contains tens of thousands of clones, roughly 94% of which appear only once. The source material was peripheral blood, sampled in the third trimester of pregnancy. The receptors come from a female donor with multiple sclerosis, enrolled in a pregnancy study. Both conserved end residues are part of each CDR3. D genes are given only for firm matches. Expanded clones get a size class; other rows say once, few or many, or leave the size out.

abundance	j_gene	d_gene	v_gene	CDR3aa	CDR3nt
once	TRBJ2-1	TRBD1	TRBV6-5	CASSYSGQQQFF	TGTGCCAGCAGTTACTCGGGACAGCAACAGTTCTTC
NA	TRBJ1-2	NA	TRBV25-1	CASSEPIPGRDGYTF	TGTGCCAGCAGTGAGCCCATACCAGGGCGAGATGGCTACACCTTC
once	TRBJ2-7	TRBD2	TRBV4-3	CASSQAGGGEQYF	TGCGCCAGCAGCCAAGCCGGGGGGGGCGAGCAGTACTTC
NA	TRBJ1-1	TRBD1	TRBV29-1	CSILEGTANTEAFF	TGCAGCATCCTGGAGGGGACAGCGAACACTGAAGCTTTCTTT
NA	TRBJ2-6	NA	TRBV15	CATSTPRQAGANVLTF	TGTGCCACCAGCACCCCCAGGCAGGCCGGGGCCAACGTCCTGACTTTC
NA	TRBJ2-3	NA	TRBV9	CASSAGVPDTQYF	TGTGCCAGCAGCGCGGGGGTACCAGATACGCAGTATTTT
NA	TRBJ2-1	TRBD2	TRBV9	CASSVDQAGGDEQFF	TGTGCCAGCAGCGTAGACCAGGCGGGGGGTGATGAGCAGTTCTTC
once	TRBJ2-3	TRBD2	TRBV5-1	CASAYRRGGSTDTQYF	TGCGCCAGCGCCTACCGGCGGGGGGGAAGCACAGATACGCAGTATTTT
NA	TRBJ2-3	TRBD2	TRBV7-8	CASSLDRGGTDTQYF	TGTGCCAGCAGCTTAGATCGGGGGGGCACAGATACGCAGTATTTT
NA	TRBJ2-7	TRBD1	TRBV30	CAWRVDRGYEQYF	TGTGCCTGGAGAGTGGACAGGGGGTACGAGCAGTACTTC